This T cell receptor beta chain came from a study of cytomegalovirus exposure and HLA in healthy donors. As regards this clone: Its antigen is as yet unknown.

Study-level results: It was 164 TCR beta chains that were listed as cytomegalovirus-associated. CMV serostatus was the sole immune exposure information available. For most TCR beta V segments, an earlier analysis put the productive rate at about 90% or about 30% of the time. One variant, a missense change in DCLRE1C, was linked in a later analysis to TCR beta V- and J-gene trimming.

From germline, CDR1 is LNHDA and CDR2 SQIVND (reference sequence). This CDR3 has 16 amino acids. The trim removed 5 bases at V and 0 bases at J, leaving 7 bases unmatched. This PCR relied on a set of 60 Vbeta primers and 13 Jbeta primers. Sequencing was performed with immunoSEQ multiplex PCR; in TCRdb, only in-frame clones are kept and a portion is missing. This table has 80,000 to 100,000 clones, 69% appearing once. Material: PBMCs. The chain employs TRBV19 and TRBJ1-1; TRBD1 matches 9 bases. This TCR was sampled from a female donor in good health and CMV-seronegative. CDR3 residues: CASSQTGGGMNTEAFF. CDR3 nucleotides: TGTGCCAGTAGTCAGACAGGGGGTGGAATGAACACTGAAGCTTTCTTT.